These T cell receptor beta chains were read from a single sample in a study of STAT5B mutations in CD4+ large granular lymphocyte leukemia. Assay used: immunoSEQ multiplex PCR; TCRdb lists only in-frame clones, some missing. The sample shows roughly 46,000 clones, around 82% of them seen only once. What was sequenced was CD4+ T cells from blood buffy coats. The receptors derive from a human donor in good health. Each CDR3 is given with its conserved first and last residue. Each record gives: J gene, clone size, V gene, D gene, CDR3 protein, CDR3 DNA. D genes are given only for firm matches. Clone size is stated in some rows and not others, as once, few, many or a class when expanded.

>TRBJ1-2|NA|TRBV7-9|NA
CASSYLEGNGYTF
TGTGCCAGCAGCTACCTGGAGGGGAATGGCTACACCTTC
>TRBJ1-1|few|TRBV19|TRBD1
CASSIRRGGGEAFF
TGTGCCAGTAGTATCCGCAGGGGGGGTGGTGAAGCTTTCTTT
>TRBJ1-1|NA|TRBV5-5|NA
CASSRGNANTEAFF
TGTGCCAGCAGCAGGGGGAATGCGAACACTGAAGCTTTCTTT
>TRBJ2-7|NA|TRBV30|NA
CAWRINSGEQYF
TGTGCCTGGCGGATCAACTCGGGGGAGCAGTACTTC
>TRBJ1-1|NA|TRBV7-3|NA
CASSLEGRTNTEAFF
TGTGCCAGCAGCTTAGAGGGCAGAACGAACACTGAAGCTTTCTTT
>TRBJ1-2|NA|TRBV19|TRBD1
CASSFTGGAGYGYTF
TGTGCCAGTAGTTTTACAGGGGGGGCGGGCTATGGCTACACCTTC
>TRBJ2-2|NA|TRBV6-5|NA
CASSKPGVNTGELFF
TGTGCCAGCAGTAAACCAGGGGTGAACACCGGGGAGCTGTTTTTT
>TRBJ1-2|NA|TRBV28|NA
CASSSPWGEPYGYTF
TGTGCCAGCAGTTCCCCCTGGGGGGAGCCATATGGCTACACCTTC
>TRBJ1-3|NA|TRBV12-5|NA
CASGLMDTRNTIYF
TGTGCTAGTGGTTTGATGGACACTCGAAACACCATATATTTT
>TRBJ1-4|NA|TRBV5-4|NA
CASSSSAATNEKLFF
TGTGCCAGCAGCTCGTCGGCTGCAACTAATGAAAAACTGTTTTTT
>TRBJ2-7|NA|TRBV5-4|TRBD1
CASRLKGARVYEQYF
TGTGCCAGCAGGTTAAAGGGGGCTAGGGTCTACGAGCAGTACTTC
>TRBJ2-3|NA|TRBV19|TRBD2
CASRQLADTDTQYF
TGTGCCAGTAGACAACTAGCGGACACAGATACGCAGTATTTT
>TRBJ1-4|once|TRBV7-9|NA
CASHRNNEKLFF
TGTGCCAGTCACAGGAATAATGAAAAACTGTTTTTT
>TRBJ1-3|NA|TRBV5-4|NA
CAVGGSGNTIYF
TGTGCCGTGGGGGGATCTGGAAACACCATATATTTT
>TRBJ2-7|once|TRBV19|NA
CASSIRGTYEQYF
TGTGCCAGTAGTATACGGGGGACCTACGAGCAGTACTTC
>TRBJ2-3|NA|TRBV7-3|TRBD2
CASSSGLTSTDTQYF
TGTGCCAGCAGCTCGGGACTAACTAGCACAGATACGCAGTATTTT
>TRBJ2-7|NA|TRBV18|NA
CASSLPGTYEQYF
TGTGCCAGCTCACTGCCGGGAACCTACGAGCAGTACTTC
>TRBJ2-3|NA|TRBV7-2|TRBD2
CASSFTSVGTDTQYF
TGTGCCAGCAGCTTTACTAGCGTGGGCACAGATACGCAGTATTTT
>TRBJ2-7|NA|TRBV30|TRBD2
CAWSAGTSEQYF
TGTGCCTGGAGTGCCGGGACTAGCGAGCAGTACTTC
>TRBJ2-5|NA|TRBV5-1|NA
CASSLGQAQETQYF
TGCGCCAGCAGCTTGGGGCAGGCACAAGAGACCCAGTACTTC
>TRBJ1-2|NA|TRBV10-1|TRBD1
CASSRRTGGKINYGYTF
TGCGCCAGCAGTAGAAGGACAGGGGGAAAAATTAACTATGGCTACACCTTC
>TRBJ1-3|NA|TRBV7-2|TRBD1
CASSYQGQGLGNTIYF
TGTGCCAGCAGCTACCAGGGACAGGGGTTAGGAAACACCATATATTTT
>TRBJ2-3|NA|TRBV27|NA
CASRGGAWSTDTQYF
TGTGCCAGCAGAGGGGGGGCCTGGAGCACAGATACGCAGTATTTT
>TRBJ1-3|NA|TRBV7-2|NA
CASSQTGFSGNTIYF
TGTGCCAGCAGCCAAACAGGGTTCTCTGGAAACACCATATATTTT
>TRBJ1-2|once|TRBV6-6|TRBD1
CASSYPQGASGYTF
TGTGCCAGCAGTTACCCACAGGGGGCCAGTGGCTACACCTTC
>TRBJ2-7|NA|TRBV27|TRBD1
CASSRTGVGYEQYF
TGTGCCAGCAGCCGGACAGGGGTGGGATACGAGCAGTACTTC
>TRBJ2-2|NA|TRBV10-1|TRBD1
CASSESPTGDGGLFF
TGCGCCAGCAGTGAGTCACCGACAGGGGATGGTGGGCTGTTTTTT
>TRBJ1-5|NA|TRBV19|NA
CASTHGGYYSNQPQHF
TGTGCCAGTACCCACGGGGGGTATTATAGCAATCAGCCCCAGCATTTT
>TRBJ1-6|NA|TRBV2|TRBD1
CASRLGNRGDNSPLHF
TGTGCCAGCAGACTGGGAAACAGGGGTGATAATTCACCCCTCCACTTT
>TRBJ2-5|NA|TRBV11-2|NA
CASSAVGVALETQYF
TGTGCCAGCAGCGCAGTCGGTGTCGCCCTGGAGACCCAGTACTTC
>TRBJ1-6|NA|TRBV6-5|NA
CASSRARDSPLHF
TGTGCCAGCAGCAGGGCAAGGGATTCACCCCTCCACTTT
>TRBJ1-2|NA|TRBV19|TRBD1
CASSRLEGAGGYTF
TGTGCCAGTAGCCGATTGGAGGGGGCGGGCGGCTACACCTTC
>TRBJ2-7|NA|TRBV5-8|NA
CASSLISYEQYF
TGTGCCAGCAGCTTGATAAGCTACGAGCAGTACTTC
>TRBJ2-3|once|TRBV7-7|NA
CASSPLGDTQYF
TGTGCCAGCAGCCCCCTAGGAGATACGCAGTATTTT
>TRBJ1-2|NA|TRBV5-1|NA
CASSLIQGYGYTF
TGCGCCAGCAGCTTGATACAGGGCTATGGCTACACCTTC
>TRBJ1-3|NA|TRBV5-4|NA
CASSLDGYSGNTIYF
TGTGCCAGCAGCTTGGACGGATACTCTGGAAACACCATATATTTT
>TRBJ2-5|once|TRBV7-3|NA
CASSLTVEETQYF
TGTGCCAGCAGCTTAACAGTGGAGGAGACCCAGTACTTC
>TRBJ2-1|NA|TRBV7-6|TRBD1
CASSGRDSSNEQFF
TGTGCCAGCAGCGGAAGGGACAGCAGCAATGAGCAGTTCTTC
>TRBJ1-5|NA|TRBV30|NA
CAWSPARSRYSNQPQHF
TGTGCCTGGAGTCCGGCCCGGAGCCGTTATAGCAATCAGCCCCAGCATTTT
>TRBJ1-1|NA|TRBV5-6|NA
CASSLGQGTFF
TGTGCCAGCAGCTTGGGGCAGGGAACTTTCTTT
>TRBJ2-5|NA|TRBV28|NA
CASSALANQETQYF
TGTGCCAGCAGTGCCCTAGCGAACCAAGAGACCCAGTACTTC
>TRBJ2-7|NA|TRBV9|NA
CASSVDPRSYEQYF
TGTGCCAGCAGCGTAGACCCGCGGAGCTACGAGCAGTACTTC
>TRBJ2-2|NA|TRBV28|NA
CASFSGRFTGELFF
TGTGCCAGCTTCTCAGGCCGGTTCACCGGGGAGCTGTTTTTT